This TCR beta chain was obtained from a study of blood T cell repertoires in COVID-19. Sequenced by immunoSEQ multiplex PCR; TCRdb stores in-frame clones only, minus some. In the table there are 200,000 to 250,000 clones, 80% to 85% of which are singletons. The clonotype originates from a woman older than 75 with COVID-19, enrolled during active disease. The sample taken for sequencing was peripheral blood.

The CDR3 protein is CASGGEQAFF. The CDR3 DNA is TGTGCCAGCGGGGGGGAGCAAGCTTTCTTT. The rearrangement joins TRBV28 to TRBJ1-1; D is possibly TRBD1 (5 bases). The germline gives CDR1 MDHEN, CDR2 SYDVKM. This CDR3 comprises 10 residues. V lost 8 bases and J lost 9, with 10 bases in between.